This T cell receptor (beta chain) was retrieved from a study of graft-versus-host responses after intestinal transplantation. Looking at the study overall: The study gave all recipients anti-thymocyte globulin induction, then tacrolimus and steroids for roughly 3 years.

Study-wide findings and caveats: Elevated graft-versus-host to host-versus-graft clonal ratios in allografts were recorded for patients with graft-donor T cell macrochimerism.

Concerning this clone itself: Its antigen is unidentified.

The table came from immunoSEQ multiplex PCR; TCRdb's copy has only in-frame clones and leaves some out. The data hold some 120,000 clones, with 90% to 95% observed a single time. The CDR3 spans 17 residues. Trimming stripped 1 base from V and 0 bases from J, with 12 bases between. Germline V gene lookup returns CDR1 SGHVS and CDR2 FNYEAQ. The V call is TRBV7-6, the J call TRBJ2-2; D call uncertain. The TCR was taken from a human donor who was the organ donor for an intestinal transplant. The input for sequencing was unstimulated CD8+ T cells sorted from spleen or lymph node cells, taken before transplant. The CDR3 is CASSLDPHGTNTGELFF. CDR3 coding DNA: TGTGCCAGCAGCTTAGACCCACACGGCACGAACACCGGGGAGCTGTTTTTT. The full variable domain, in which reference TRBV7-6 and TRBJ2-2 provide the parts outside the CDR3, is GAGVSQSPRYKVTKRGQDVALRCDPISGHVSLYWYRQALGQGPEFLTYFNYEAQQDKSGLPNDRFSAERPEGSISTLTIQRTEQRDSAMYRCASSLDPHGTNTGELFFGEGSRLTVL.